The 22 T cell receptor beta chains below all came from one sample that was sequenced in a study of blood T cell repertoires in COVID-19. Measured with immunoSEQ multiplex PCR; TCRdb has only the in-frame clones, and not every one. The sample has roughly 190,000 clones; 70% to 90% are singletons. The material sequenced was PBMCs or T cells enriched from blood (not recorded which). These TCRs come from a woman between 18 and 29 years old who had recovered from COVID-19.

The chain has TRBV2 and TRBJ2-4; D may be TRBD1 (5 bases). The length of the CDR3 is 16 residues. Germline CDR1 is SNHLY and CDR2 is FYNNEI. V was cut by 4 bases and J by 0 bases, with 13 bases left in between. This chain's CDR3 is CASSGAGNLAKNIQYF. In DNA, the CDR3 is TGTGCCAGCAGTGGGGCAGGGAATCTAGCCAAAAACATTCAGTACTTC.

The chain uses TRBV9 and TRBJ1-5, with no clear D. V was trimmed by 4 bases and J by 2 bases, leaving 19 bases between them. CDR3 length: 17 residues. Germline CDR1 and CDR2: SGDLS and YYNGEE. CDR3 amino acids: CASSPRRAGRCNQPQHF. In nucleotides, the CDR3 is TGTGCCAGCAGCCCCCGGCGGGCCGGGCGGTGCAATCAGCCCCAGCATTTT. Full variable domain (outside the CDR3, taken from reference TRBV9 and TRBJ1-5): DSGVTQTPKHLITATGQRVTLRCSPRSGDLSVYWYQQSLDQGLQFLIQYYNGEERAKGNILERFSAQQFPDLHSELNLSSLELGDSALYFCASSPRRAGRCNQPQHFGDGTRLSIL.

This sequence joins TRBV28 and TRBJ2-7; 7 bases are a match to TRBD1. J gave up 3 bases and V 5 bases, and 13 bases lay outside the gene matches. The CDR3 is 16 residues long. Germline loops: CDR1 MDHEN, CDR2 SYDVKM. The CDR3 DNA is TGTGCCAGCAGTCCACTCGTGGGGACAGAGTTCTACGAGCAGTACTTC. Its translation is CASSPLVGTEFYEQYF.

The chain recombines TRBV9 with TRBJ2-1; a possible D gene is TRBD2 (7 bases). With 4 bases removed from V and 7 bases from J, the gap between germline ends came to 21 bases. The CDR3 runs to 16 residues. CDR1 and CDR2 from the germline V gene are SGDLS and YYNGEE. The DNA of the CDR3 is TGTGCCAGCAGCCCCCGTCTAGGGGGAGGGATTAATGAGCAGTTCTTC. Translation gives CASSPRLGGGINEQFF.

The chain uses TRBV12-3 or TRBV12-4 and TRBJ2-7, with D unclear. This CDR3 contains 11 residues. Trimming left V 6 bases short and J 3 bases short, with 6 bases between. This chain's CDR3 is CASRENYEQYF. The CDR3 bases are TGTGCCAGCAGGGAGAACTACGAGCAGTACTTC.

Only one count was recorded for this clone. This chain links TRBV5-1 with TRBJ2-5, with unresolved D. From germline, CDR1 is SGHRS and CDR2 YFSETQ. The CDR3 is 15 residues long. Trimming cost V 4 bases and J 5 bases, with 18 bases left between them. The DNA of the CDR3 is TGCGCCAGCAGCCCCTGGGTCGACATGGGCGAGACCCAGTACTTC. Amino acid sequence: CASSPWVDMGETQYF.

The table lists this clone with a count of one. The V and J genes are TRBV5-1 and TRBJ2-3; maybe TRBD2 (6 bases). CDR3 length equals 16 residues. From germline, CDR1 is SGHRS and CDR2 YFSETQ. The V gene lost 0 bases and the J gene lost 0 bases, with 11 bases spanning the gap. The DNA of the CDR3 is TGCGCCAGCAGCTTGGGATCGGGAGTGAGCACAGATACGCAGTATTTT. Its protein product is CASSLGSGVSTDTQYF.

This clone turned up a few times. This rearrangement joins TRBV15 to TRBJ1-2; a weak D match, TRBD1 (5 bases). Trimming stripped 5 bases from V and 4 bases from J, with 17 bases between. CDR3 length: 15 residues. Per the germline V gene, CDR1 is LNHNV and CDR2 is YYDKDF (reference sequence). The CDR3 is CATSPQGFRTYGYTF. The CDR3 bases are TGTGCCACCAGCCCCCAGGGTTTCAGAACCTATGGCTACACCTTC.

The chain has TRBV5-1 and TRBJ2-2, with TRBD2 matching over 7 bases. The CDR3 contains 16 residues. The J segment lost 7 bases and the V segment lost 4 bases, leaving 13 bases of the junction unmatched. Germline V gives CDR1 SGHRS, CDR2 YFSETQ. CDR3 loop: CASSLSGGSPSGELFF. In DNA form, the CDR3 reads TGCGCCAGCAGCCTCTCCGGGGGGTCCCCCAGCGGGGAGCTGTTTTTT.

This clone appeared a single time. The chain employs TRBV9 and TRBJ2-1; unclear D gene. Germline V gene data show CDR1 as SGDLS and CDR2 as YYNGEE. This CDR3 has 15 amino acids. The germline V and J ends were trimmed by 3 bases and 5 bases, with 15 bases remaining between them. CDR3 residues: CASSAQARANNEQFF. As DNA, the CDR3 is TGTGCCAGCAGCGCCCAAGCGCGAGCTAACAATGAGCAGTTCTTC.

This chain links TRBV3-1 (or the pseudogene TRBV3-2) with TRBJ2-7; D perhaps matches TRBD1 (6 bases). From germline, CDR1 is LGHDT and CDR2 YNNKEL (reference sequence). V was shortened by 2 bases and J by 2 bases, with 10 bases between the two germline ends. The CDR3 runs 14 residues. The CDR3 nucleotides read TGTGCCAGCAGCCAATCTGACAGGCCCTACGAGCAGTACTTC. Translation gives CASSQSDRPYEQYF.

The genes are TRBV7-9 and TRBJ1-2, with D possibly matching TRBD1 (6 bases). This CDR3 is built from 14 residues. The V end was cut by 5 bases, the J end by 8 bases, with 18 bases between. CDR1 and CDR2 (germline): SEHNR, FQNEAQ (reference sequence). CDR3 protein: CASSPPRGGRGYTF. Written as DNA, the CDR3 is TGTGCCAGCAGCCCTCCGCGTGGGGGCCGGGGCTACACCTTC.

CDR3 in amino acids: CASSLRGGEQYF. The CDR3 DNA follows: TGCGCCAGCAGCCTGCGAGGCGGAGAGCAGTACTTC. The rearrangement links TRBV4-1 to TRBJ2-7; no definite D call. CDR1 is MGHRA, CDR2 YSYEKL, per germline. V was trimmed by 4 bases and J by 7 bases, leaving 11 bases between them. This CDR3 contains 12 residues.

This chain joins TRBV2 and TRBJ2-7; 8 positions match TRBD1. Germline V CDR1 and CDR2: SNHLY, FYNNEI. The trim removed 4 bases at V and 9 bases at J, leaving 11 bases unmatched. The CDR3 totals 14 residues. The CDR3: CASSGQGMARVQYF. The CDR3 DNA reads as TGTGCCAGCAGTGGACAGGGGATGGCGCGTGTGCAGTACTTC.

This clone has just one count. The J gene is TRBJ2-7, the V gene TRBV9, with a weak D call TRBD2 (5 bases). Germline V gives CDR1 SGDLS, CDR2 YYNGEE. This CDR3 region has 14 residues. Between the trimmed V and J ends, which lost 0 bases and 2 bases, there was a span of 9 bases. DNA for the CDR3: TGTGCCAGCAGCGTAGGGACTGAGGCCTACGAGCAGTACTTC. This encodes CASSVGTEAYEQYF.

The chain couples TRBV13 to TRBJ2-7; TRBD1 matches at 10 bases. V lost 4 bases, J lost 4 bases, and 7 bases stayed unmatched. Germline CDR1 PRHDT, CDR2 FYEKMQ (reference sequence). The CDR3 has 15 amino acids. The CDR3 coding sequence is TGTGCCAGCAGCTCCAGGACAGGGGGGTCTTACGAGCAGTACTTC. Its translation: CASSSRTGGSYEQYF.

This clone was detected only a few times. The chain has TRBV19 and TRBJ2-2, with a weak D call TRBD1 (6 bases). Germline V gene data show CDR1 as LNHDA and CDR2 as SQIVND (reference sequence). This CDR3 spans 12 amino acids. V was cut by 4 bases and J by 6 bases, with 6 bases left in between. In DNA form, the CDR3 reads TGTGCCAGTAGTACAGGGGCCGGGGAGCTGTTTTTT. It specifies CASSTGAGELFF.

The chain joins TRBV6-5 to TRBJ1-1; D is unclear. The germline V and J ends were trimmed by 0 bases and 0 bases, with 5 bases remaining between them. CDR3 length equals 14 residues. Germline assignment: CDR1 MNHEY and CDR2 SVGAGI. The CDR3 loop reads CASSYSRVNTEAFF. The DNA for the CDR3 is TGTGCCAGCAGTTACTCACGAGTGAACACTGAAGCTTTCTTT.

The rearrangement uses TRBV4-1 and TRBJ1-1, with a possible D match to TRBD1 (5 bases). The V gene lost 1 base and the J gene lost 1 base, with 7 bases spanning the gap. CDR3 size: 14 residues. Germline lookup yields CDR1 MGHRA and CDR2 YSYEKL. The CDR3: CASSQVDRNTEAFF. The CDR3 region has the DNA TGCGCCAGCAGCCAAGTCGACAGGAACACTGAAGCTTTCTTT.

This chain connects TRBV5-8 to TRBJ1-1; D uncertain. The CDR3 has 15 amino acids. Germline V gives CDR1 SGHTS, CDR2 YDEGEE. V gave up 1 base and J gave up 1 base, with 11 bases separating them. CDR3 in DNA: TGTGCCAGCAGCTTGCGGGTTTTTGCGAACACTGAAGCTTTCTTT. Translation: CASSLRVFANTEAFF.

The CDR3 loop reads CASSYPGTVLINYGYTF. The CDR3 coding sequence is TGTGCCAGCAGTTACCCCGGGACAGTCCTGATTAACTATGGCTACACCTTC. The V gene is TRBV6-2 or TRBV6-3, the J gene TRBJ1-2; TRBD1 aligns across 7 bases. J lost 1 base, V lost 2 bases, and 10 bases had no gene match. This CDR3 comprises 17 residues. Germline assignment: CDR1 MNHEY and CDR2 SVGEGT.

The chain links TRBV15 to TRBJ2-2; D perhaps matches TRBD2 (5 bases). Trimming shortened V by 2 bases and J by 6 bases, and 19 bases separated the two germline ends. The CDR3 length is 17 residues. Per germline, CDR1 LNHNV and CDR2 YYDKDF (reference sequence). CDR3 sequence reads: CATSRSWLAGSAGELFF. The CDR3 DNA sequence: TGTGCCACCAGCAGATCCTGGCTAGCCGGTTCTGCCGGGGAGCTGTTTTTT.